This T cell receptor beta chain was sequenced for a study of blood T cell repertoires in COVID-19. After removal of 0 bases from V and 3 bases from J, the junction contained 3 bases not matched to a gene. The CDR3 is 15 residues long. Germline V gene lookup returns CDR1 WSHSY and CDR2 SAAADI. Followed over time, Seattle patients had been enrolled while infection was active. Libraries were prepared by immunoSEQ multiplex PCR; TCRdb keeps only in-frame clonotypes and omits some of them. The repertoire holds about 420,000 clones, with about 90% as singletons. V and J are TRBV10-2 and TRBJ1-1; 8 bases map to TRBD1. The sequenced material came from peripheral blood. The receptor comes from a man aged 18-30 years with COVID-19, enrolled during active disease. The CDR3 is CASSESPGGHTEAFF. CDR3 in DNA: TGCGCCAGCAGTGAGTCGCCAGGGGGCCACACTGAAGCTTTCTTT.